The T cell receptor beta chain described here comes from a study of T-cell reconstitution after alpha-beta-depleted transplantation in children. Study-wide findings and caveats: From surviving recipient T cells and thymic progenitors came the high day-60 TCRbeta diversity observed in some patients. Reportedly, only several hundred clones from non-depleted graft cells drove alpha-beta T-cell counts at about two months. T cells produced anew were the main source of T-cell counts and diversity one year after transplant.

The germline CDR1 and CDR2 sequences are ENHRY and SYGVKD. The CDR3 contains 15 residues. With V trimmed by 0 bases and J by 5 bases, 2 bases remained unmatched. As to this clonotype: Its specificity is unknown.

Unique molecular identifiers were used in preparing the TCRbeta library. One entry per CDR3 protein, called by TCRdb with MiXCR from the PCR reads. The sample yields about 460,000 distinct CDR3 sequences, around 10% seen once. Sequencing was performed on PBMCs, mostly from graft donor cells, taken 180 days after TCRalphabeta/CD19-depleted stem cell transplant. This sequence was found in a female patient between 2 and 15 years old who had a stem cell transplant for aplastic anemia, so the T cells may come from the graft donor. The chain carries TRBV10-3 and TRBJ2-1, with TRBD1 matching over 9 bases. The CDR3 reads CAISESDRGNNEQFF. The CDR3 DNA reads TGTGCCATCAGTGAGTCCGACAGGGGGAACAATGAGCAGTTCTTC.